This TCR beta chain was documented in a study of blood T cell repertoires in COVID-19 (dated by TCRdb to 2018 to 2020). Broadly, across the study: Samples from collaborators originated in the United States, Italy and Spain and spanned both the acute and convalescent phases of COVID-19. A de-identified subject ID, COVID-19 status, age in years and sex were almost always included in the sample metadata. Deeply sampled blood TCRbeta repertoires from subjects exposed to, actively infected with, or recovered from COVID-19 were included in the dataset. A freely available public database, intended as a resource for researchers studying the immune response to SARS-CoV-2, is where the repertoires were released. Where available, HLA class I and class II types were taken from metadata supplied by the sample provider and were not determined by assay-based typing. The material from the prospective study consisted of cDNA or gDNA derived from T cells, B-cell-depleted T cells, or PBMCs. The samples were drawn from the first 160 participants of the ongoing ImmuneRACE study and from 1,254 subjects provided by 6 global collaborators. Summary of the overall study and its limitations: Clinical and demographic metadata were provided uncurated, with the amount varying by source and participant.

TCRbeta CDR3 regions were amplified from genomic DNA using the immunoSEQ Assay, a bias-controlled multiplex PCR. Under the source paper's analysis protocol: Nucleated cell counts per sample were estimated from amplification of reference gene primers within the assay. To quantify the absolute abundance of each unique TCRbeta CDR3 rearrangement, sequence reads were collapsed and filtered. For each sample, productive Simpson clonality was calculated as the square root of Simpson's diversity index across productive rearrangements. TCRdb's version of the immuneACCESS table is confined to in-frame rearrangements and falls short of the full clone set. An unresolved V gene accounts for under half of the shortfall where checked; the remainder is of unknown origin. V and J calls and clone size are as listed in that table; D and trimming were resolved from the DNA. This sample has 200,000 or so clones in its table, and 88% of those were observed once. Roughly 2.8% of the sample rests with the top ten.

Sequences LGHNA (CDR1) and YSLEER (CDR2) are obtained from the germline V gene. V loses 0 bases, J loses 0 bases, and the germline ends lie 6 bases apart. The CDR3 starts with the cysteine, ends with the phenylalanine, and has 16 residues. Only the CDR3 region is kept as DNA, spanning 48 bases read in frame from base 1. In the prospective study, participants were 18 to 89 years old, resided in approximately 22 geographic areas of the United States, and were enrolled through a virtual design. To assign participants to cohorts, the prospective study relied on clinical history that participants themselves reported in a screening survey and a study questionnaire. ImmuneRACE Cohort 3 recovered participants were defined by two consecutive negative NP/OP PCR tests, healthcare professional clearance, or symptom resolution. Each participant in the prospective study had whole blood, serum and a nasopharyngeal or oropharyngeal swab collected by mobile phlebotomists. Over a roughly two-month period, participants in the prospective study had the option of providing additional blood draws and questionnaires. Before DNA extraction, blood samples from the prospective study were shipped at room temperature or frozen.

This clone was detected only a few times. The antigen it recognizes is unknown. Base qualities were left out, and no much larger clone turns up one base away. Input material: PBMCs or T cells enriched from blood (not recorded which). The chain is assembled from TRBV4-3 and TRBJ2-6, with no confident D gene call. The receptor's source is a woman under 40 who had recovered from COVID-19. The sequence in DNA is TGCGCCAGCAGCCAAGATGAGAGCTCTGGGGCCAACGTCCTGACTTTC. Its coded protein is CASSQDESSGANVLTF.